Following are 6 T cell receptor beta chains from one sample sequenced in a study of blood T cell repertoires in COVID-19. TCRdb keeps only in-frame clones here, not all; method: immunoSEQ multiplex PCR. The sample has about 150,000 clones; 65% to 80% are singletons. The source material was peripheral blood. The receptors derive from a man aged 55 to 70 with acute or convalescent COVID-19.

This sequence joins TRBV24-1 and TRBJ1-5; 8 bases agree with TRBD1. CDR3 length: 14 residues. CDR1 is KGHDR, CDR2 SFDVKD, per germline. The trim removed 5 bases at V and 6 bases at J, leaving 5 bases unmatched. The CDR3 DNA reads TGTGCCACCAGTGCTGACAGGGGAACTCAGCCCCAGCATTTT. Encoded protein: CATSADRGTQPQHF.

The chain recombines TRBV2 with TRBJ1-1; D unresolved. V was shortened by 8 bases and J by 1 base, with 11 bases between the two germline ends. Germline values: CDR1 SNHLY, CDR2 FYNNEI. This CDR3 has 13 amino acids. The CDR3 sequence: CASPAQENTEAFF. CDR3 in DNA: TGTGCCAGCCCCGCGCAGGAGAACACTGAAGCTTTCTTT.

This chain links TRBV7-2 with TRBJ2-5; D not resolved. The germline V gene encodes CDR1 SGHTA and CDR2 FQGNSA. Trimming removed 0 bases at V and 5 bases at J, with 10 bases between. The CDR3 spans 14 residues. Here the CDR3 DNA reads TGTGCCAGCAGCTTAGCTGAAGGAGTGGAGACCCAGTACTTC. It is translated as CASSLAEGVETQYF.

The chain has TRBV10-3 and TRBJ2-1; D may be TRBD2 (6 bases). The CDR3 loop spans 14 amino acids. Germline-derived CDR1 and CDR2 are ENHRY and SYGVKD. Trimming removed 9 bases at V and 6 bases at J, with 18 bases between. CDR3: CAIKWGESGNEQFF. Written as DNA, the CDR3 is TGTGCCATAAAATGGGGGGAGAGTGGCAATGAGCAGTTCTTC.

To note about this clone: This sequence may be a read error, since a much larger clone differs from it by one base. The V and J genes are TRBV11-3 and TRBJ2-7, with 10 bases identical to TRBD1. The CDR3 contains 12 residues. CDR1 SGHNT and CDR2 YENEEA come from the germline V gene. Trimming at V came to 5 bases and at J to 6 bases, leaving 1 base not matched to a gene. This chain's CDR3 is CASSRTGGEQYF. The DNA of the CDR3 is TGTGCCAGCAGCCGGACAGGGGGCGAGCAGTACTTC. Full variable domain (outside the CDR3, taken from reference TRBV11-3 and TRBJ2-7): EAGVVQSPRYKIIEKKQPVAFWCNPISGHNTLYWYLQNLGQGPELLIRYENEEAVDDSQLPKDRFSAERLKGVDSTLKIQPAELGDSAVYLCASSRTGGEQYFGPGTRLTVT.

The chain joins TRBV15 to TRBJ2-7, with 10 bases aligning to TRBD2. Germline loops: CDR1 LNHNV, CDR2 YYDKDF (reference sequence). The V segment lost 3 bases and the J segment 5 bases; nucleotides outside the gene matches: 7. This CDR3 is 15 amino acids long. The CDR3 loop reads CATSRTGTSAHEQYF. CDR3 in DNA: TGTGCCACCAGCAGGACCGGGACTAGCGCCCACGAGCAGTACTTC.